Below are 12 T cell receptor beta chains sequenced from a single sample in a study of human T cells and chemical hapten exposure. TCRdb reanalysed the RACE reads using MiXCR and keeps one entry per CDR3 protein. The data contain under 150,000 distinct CDR3 sequences, about 12% of them singletons. Time point noted: patch test 1, 2 weeks after DPC sensitization. The treatment here: therapeutic diphenylcyclopropenone sensitization with weekly scalp DPC. Sequenced material: whole blood, taken in connection with sensitization to the hapten diphenylcyclopropenone (DPC). These receptors were obtained from a woman between 50 and 59 years old with alopecia areata. Some clones in this sample may be carry-over from other donors' samples.

This clonotype was observed many times. This sequence joins TRBV6-1 and TRBJ1-2; TRBD1 might be the D (5 bases). CDR3 size: 14 residues. Trimming removed 4 bases from V and 6 bases from J, with 15 bases in between. CDR1 and CDR2 from the germline V gene are MNHNS and SASEGT. CDR3 DNA: TGTGCCAGCAGTGTAATTATAGGGGCGGATGGCTACACCTTC. This codes for CASSVIIGADGYTF.

In this sample, this clonotype turned up many times. CDR3 loop: CASSPTSGTGFDEQYF. DNA for the CDR3: TGTGCCAGCAGCCCAACCTCCGGGACAGGATTCGACGAGCAGTACTTC. This chain links TRBV11-3 with TRBJ2-7; 8 nucleotides agree with TRBD1. This CDR3 has 16 amino acids. The germline gives CDR1 SGHNT, CDR2 YENEEA. J was trimmed by 5 bases and V by 5 bases; bases with no gene match: 14.

Ten or more counts support this clonotype. V gene TRBV5-1 combines with J gene TRBJ2-7; no definite D call. Germline-derived CDR1 and CDR2 are SGHRS and YFSETQ. The CDR3 is 14 residues long. Trimming pared 4 bases from V and 6 bases from J, leaving 17 bases between. DNA for the CDR3: TGCGCCAGCAGCCCCCTCCCGGGCAGCTCCGAGCAGTACTTC. Translating it yields CASSPLPGSSEQYF.

There are a few counts of this clonotype. This chain uses TRBV20-1 with TRBJ2-1; D is uncertain. The CDR3 runs 10 residues. Trimming removed 3 bases from V and 7 bases from J, with 4 bases in between. CDR1 is DFQATT, CDR2 SNEGSKA, per germline (reference sequence). In DNA, the CDR3 is TGCAGTGCTAGCCTTAATGAGCAGTTCTTC. This translates into CSASLNEQFF.

The J gene is TRBJ1-5, the V gene TRBV3-1; D gene unclear. Germline V gene data show CDR1 as LGHDT and CDR2 as YNNKEL (reference sequence). This CDR3 is built from 14 residues. Trimming took 1 base from V and 2 from J, leaving 6 bases between them. The DNA for the CDR3 is TGTGCCAGCAGCCAAGCTCCGGGCAATCAGCCCCAGCATTTT. Amino acids: CASSQAPGNQPQHF.

This clonotype appeared a few times. The rearrangement links TRBV11-2 to TRBJ2-2; possible D gene TRBD2, 5 bases. V lost 4 bases and J lost 5, with 17 bases in between. This CDR3 is built from 16 residues. Per germline, CDR1 SGHAT and CDR2 FQNNGV. In DNA, the CDR3 is TGTGCCAGCAGCTCCAAACTAGTCACGAGGACCGGGGAGCTGTTTTTT. It codes for CASSSKLVTRTGELFF.

This clonotype was found many times. The rearrangement joins TRBV28 to TRBJ2-7; the D is unclear. Germline CDR1 MDHEN, CDR2 SYDVKM. Trimming cost V 3 bases and J 4 bases, with 7 bases left between them. This CDR3 is 12 amino acids long. The CDR3 region has the DNA TGTGCCAGCAGTTTGGCCGAATACGAGCAGTACTTC. This sequence encodes CASSLAEYEQYF.

There are a few counts of this clonotype. The genes are TRBV28 and TRBJ1-1; no firm D call. Germline CDR1 MDHEN, CDR2 SYDVKM. This CDR3 spans 12 amino acids. V was cut by 8 bases and J by 4 bases, with 11 bases left in between. In nucleotides, the CDR3 is TGTGCCAGCGGCGGTGGGAGCACTGAAGCTTTCTTT. Residues: CASGGGSTEAFF.

The rearrangement links TRBV3-1 to TRBJ1-2, with D perhaps TRBD1 (5 bases). V was clipped by 0 bases and J by 4 bases, with 9 bases between them. Per the germline V gene, CDR1 is LGHDT and CDR2 is YNNKEL (reference sequence). The CDR3 is 14 amino acids. Here the CDR3 reads CASSQERGGYGYTF. For the CDR3, the DNA is TGTGCCAGCAGCCAAGAGAGGGGAGGCTATGGCTACACCTTC.

This clonotype occurred many times. This rearrangement joins TRBV18 to TRBJ2-6, with D perhaps given as TRBD1 or TRBD2 (5 bases each). Germline lookup yields CDR1 KGHSH and CDR2 LQKENI. The CDR3 contains 18 residues. V was clipped by 4 bases and J by 0 bases, with 16 bases between them. CDR3 sequence reads: CASSLGTPKTSGANVLTF. Here the CDR3 DNA reads TGTGCCAGCTCACTCGGGACGCCTAAGACCTCTGGGGCCAACGTCCTGACTTTC.

The chain combines TRBV5-1 with TRBJ2-3; possibly TRBD1 for D (5 bases). From germline, CDR1 is SGHRS and CDR2 YFSETQ. Trimming pared 0 bases from V and 2 bases from J, leaving 7 bases between. The length of the CDR3 is 14 residues. This chain's CDR3 is CASSLEQVTDTQYF. The CDR3, as DNA: TGCGCCAGCAGCTTGGAACAGGTCACAGATACGCAGTATTTT.

This clonotype was seen ten or more times. The V gene is TRBV6-2 or TRBV6-3, the J gene TRBJ2-1; 8 nucleotides match TRBD2. Germline-derived CDR1 and CDR2 are MNHEY and SVGEGT. The CDR3 consists of 13 residues. The V segment lost 6 bases and the J segment 7 bases; nucleotides outside the gene matches: 5. The CDR3 nucleotides are TGTGCCAGCAGAAGGACTAGCCAGAATGAGCAGTTCTTC. Translating gives CASRRTSQNEQFF.